Listed here are 30 T cell receptor beta chains from one sample, sequenced in a study of read filtering for tumor transcriptome and immune sequencing. The library was built from roughly 400 ng RNA with molecular barcoded adaptors for alpha/delta and beta/gamma chains. MiXCR, run by TCRdb on the reads, gives a single entry per CDR3 protein. The sample has tens of thousands of distinct CDR3 sequences; approximately 14% are singletons. Specimen: a population of CD138-negative cells sorted from bone marrow. These receptor sequences come from a donor at least 40 years old with multiple myeloma.

This clonotype has just a few counts. The chain combines TRBV4-2 with TRBJ1-1; 9 bases agree with TRBD1. This CDR3 comprises 16 residues. Trimming removed 0 bases from V and 1 base from J; junction bases left unmatched: 3. Germline CDR1 LGHNA, CDR2 YNFKEQ. CDR3 in DNA: TGTGCCAGCAGCCAAGATCTACAGGGGGCGAACACTGAAGCTTTCTTT. Translating gives CASSQDLQGANTEAFF.

This clonotype has just a few counts. The rearrangement joins TRBV5-1 to TRBJ2-6; D is ambiguous. The V and J ends lost 4 bases and 2 bases respectively, with 10 bases between them. This CDR3 has 15 residues. Germline assignment: CDR1 SGHRS and CDR2 YFSETQ. CDR3 in amino acids: CASSLRLAGANVLTF. Written as DNA, the CDR3 is TGCGCCAGCAGCCTTCGTTTGGCTGGGGCCAACGTCCTGACTTTC.

To note about this clonotype: A junction boundary mismatches the germline segment, possibly from a read error. The genes are TRBV15 and TRBJ2-1; D is perhaps TRBD1 (5 bases). The CDR3 is 15 amino acids. Germline V gives CDR1 LNHNV, CDR2 YYDKDF (reference sequence). DNA for the CDR3: TGTACCACCAACAGAGATCCGGCAGGGTACAATGAGCAGTTCTTC. This codes for CTTNRDPAGYNEQFF. Full variable domain (missing parts from reference TRBV15 and TRBJ2-1): DAMVIQNPRYQVTQFGKPVTLSCSQTLNHNVMYWYQQKSSQAPKLLFHYYDKDFNNEADTPDNFQSRRPNTSFCFLDIRSPGLGDTAMYLCTTNRDPAGYNEQFFGPGTRLTVL.

This clonotype was counted ten times or more. The chain employs TRBV7-3 and TRBJ1-1; 7 nucleotides align to TRBD1. Germline CDR1 and CDR2: SGHTA and FQGTGA. This CDR3 has 14 residues. With 2 bases clipped from V and 1 base from J, the junction kept 1 base outside the gene matches. The CDR3 is CASSLQGENTEAFF. In DNA form, the CDR3 reads TGTGCCAGCAGCTTACAGGGGGAGAACACTGAAGCTTTCTTT.

Details on this clonotype: This may be a read error: a much more frequent sequence differs by one nucleotide. V gene TRBV9 combines with J gene TRBJ2-5, with D possibly matching TRBD2 (6 bases). Germline V gene data show CDR1 as SGDLS and CDR2 as YYNGEE. This CDR3 has 16 residues. The CDR3: CASSDEEGRGGEAQYF. CDR3 coding DNA: TGTGCCAGCAGTGATGAGGAGGGCCGCGGCGGAGAGGCCCAGTACTTC.

About this clonotype: Its ends do not fully match the called genes, so a read error is possible. The V and J genes are TRBV29-1 and TRBJ2-1; 8 bases are a match to TRBD1. The germline V gene has CDR1 SQVTM and CDR2 ANQGSEA. This CDR3 spans 14 amino acids. CDR3 bases: TGCAGCGCCACCGGACAGGGATTCTACGATGAGCAGTCCTTC. Translated: CSATGQGFYDEQSF.

The V and J genes are TRBV28 and TRBJ1-2; TRBD1 is a possible D gene (5 bases). The length of the CDR3 is 17 residues. The V and J ends lost 7 bases and 3 bases respectively, with 24 bases between them. Germline V gene data show CDR1 as MDHEN and CDR2 as SYDVKM. The CDR3 coding sequence is TGTGCCAGCAATCTCCGATTGGTGCAGGGACCTTACTATGGCTACACCTTC. This codes for CASNLRLVQGPYYGYTF.

Only a few counts were recorded for this clonotype. Given a much more abundant clone one base away, this may be a read error. The chain joins TRBV29-1 to TRBJ2-7, with 10 positions matching TRBD2. Germline V lookup: CDR1 SQVTM, CDR2 ANQGSEA. V was pared by 7 bases and J by 5 bases, with 26 bases of the junction left unmatched. The CDR3 loop spans 19 amino acids. The CDR3 nucleotides are TGCAGCGCTTCCCCTCCTGGACTAGCGGAAGGGCCAGTTCTTGACGAGCAGTACTTC. It codes for CSASPPGLAEGPVLDEQYF.

This chain joins TRBV3-1 and TRBJ2-2; D call uncertain. CDR1 is LGHDT, CDR2 YNNKEL, per germline (reference sequence). This CDR3 has 13 residues. The V gene lost 0 bases and the J gene lost 5 bases, with 4 bases spanning the gap. CDR3 sequence reads: CASSQDVTGELFF. In nucleotides, the CDR3 is TGTGCCAGCAGCCAAGATGTGACCGGGGAGCTGTTTTTT.

Only a few counts were recorded for this clonotype. With only one base between it and a far larger clone, this is likely a read error. A read error is likely, as this CDR3 ends without the conserved phenylalanine or tryptophan. The gene calls are TRBV11-3 and TRBJ2-1; 7 nucleotides align to TRBD1. Trimming at V came to 5 bases and at J to 8 bases, leaving 12 bases not matched to a gene. The CDR3 totals 15 residues. CDR1 is SGHNT, CDR2 YENEEA, per germline. The CDR3 sequence is CASSPPRTGGHEQFI. Written as DNA, the CDR3 is TGTGCCAGCAGCCCTCCACGGACAGGCGGCCATGAGCAGTTCATC.

This clonotype has a handful of counts. V and J are TRBV11-1 and TRBJ2-1, with D perhaps matching TRBD2 (7 bases). The CDR3 is 19 residues long. Germline CDR1 is SGHAT and CDR2 is FQDESV (reference sequence). With 4 bases removed from V and 2 bases from J, the gap between germline ends came to 24 bases. The CDR3 region has the DNA TGTGCCAGCAGCTCAGTGGGGGGGCGTAGGGAGCCCCCCTACAATGAGCAGTTCTTC. Its protein is CASSSVGGRREPPYNEQFF. The full variable domain, rest sourced from reference TRBV11-1 and TRBJ2-1, is EAEVAQSPRYKITEKSQAVAFWCDPISGHATLYWYRQILGQGPELLVQFQDESVVDDSQLPKDRFSAERLKGVDSTLKIQPAELGDSAMYLCASSSVGGRREPPYNEQFFGPGTRLTVL.

This clonotype was detected ten times or more. The chain joins TRBV6-5 to TRBJ1-1, with D possibly matching TRBD1 (6 bases). The CDR3 extends over 15 amino acids. The germline V gene has CDR1 MNHEY and CDR2 SVGAGI. Trimming removed 2 bases from V and 9 bases from J, with 19 bases in between. CDR3 region: CASSYAGTGLGKAFF. The CDR3 bases are TGTGCCAGCAGTTACGCGGGCACAGGGCTGGGGAAAGCTTTCTTT.

This clonotype showed up many times. The V gene is TRBV20-1, the J gene TRBJ2-7, with D perhaps TRBD1 (6 bases). The V gene's germline CDR1 is DFQATT and CDR2 SNEGSKA (reference sequence). The CDR3 covers 15 residues. V lost 8 bases to trimming and J lost 3 bases, with 23 bases between them. CDR3 nucleotides: TGCAGTCCAGACCCCCATGGGCAGGGGAGCTACGAGCAGTACTTC. It specifies CSPDPHGQGSYEQYF.

The table lists this clonotype with many counts. This chain joins TRBV29-1 and TRBJ2-5, with 10 nucleotides matching TRBD2. This CDR3 contains 16 residues. J lost 0 bases, V lost 7 bases, and 11 bases had no gene match. In germline, CDR1 is SQVTM, CDR2 ANQGSEA. CDR3: CSAHLPGLADQETQYF. The CDR3 nucleotides read TGCAGCGCCCACCTCCCCGGACTAGCGGACCAAGAGACCCAGTACTTC.

As for this clonotype: A clone one base away is much larger, so this may be a read error. The gene calls are TRBV12-3 or TRBV12-4 and TRBJ1-5; a weak D match, TRBD1 (5 bases). The V end was cut by 8 bases, the J end by 6 bases, with 11 bases between. This CDR3 region has 12 residues. The CDR3 sequence is CASGEGCQPQHF. The CDR3 DNA reads TGTGCCAGCGGCGAGGGGTGTCAGCCCCAGCATTTT.

A note on this clonotype: This likely came from a read error, as a far larger clone is one base away. This CDR3 is missing its conserved last phenylalanine or tryptophan, likely due to a read error. The chain has TRBV25-1 and TRBJ2-1; D is perhaps TRBD2 (5 bases). The DNA end lines up better with TRBJ2-7; the J call may be wrong. Germline CDR1 and CDR2: MGHDK and SYGVNS. The CDR3 is made up of 11 amino acids. The CDR3 DNA reads as TGTGCCAGCGGGAGCCTCCACGAGCAGTACCTC. Its translation is CASGSLHEQYL.

This clonotype has a count of ten or more. V is TRBV7-2 and J is TRBJ2-7; no definite D call. Germline V lookup: CDR1 SGHTA, CDR2 FQGNSA. The CDR3 consists of 14 residues. The V end lost 7 bases, the J end lost 2 bases, and 15 bases lay between the germline ends. The CDR3 here is CASTSQMLPYEQYF. As DNA, the CDR3 is TGTGCCAGCACCAGCCAGATGCTTCCCTACGAGCAGTACTTC. The complete variable domain, with remaining parts taken from reference TRBV7-2 and TRBJ2-7, reads GAGVSQSPSNKVTEKGKDVELRCDPISGHTALYWYRQSLGQGLEFLIYFQGNSAPDKSGLPSDRFSAERTGGSVSTLTIQRTQQEDSAVYLCASTSQMLPYEQYFGPGTRLTVT.

This clonotype was counted between two and nine times. Possible read error: a much larger clone is one base away. The J gene is TRBJ1-1, the V gene TRBV12-3 or TRBV12-4; TRBD1 might be the D (5 bases). This CDR3 has 14 amino acids. Trimming cost V 5 bases and J 7 bases, with 17 bases left between them. The CDR3 is CASSRGARSLEAFF. The CDR3 DNA follows: TGTGCCAGCAGTCGGGGCGCCCGCTCCCTTGAAGCTTTCTTT.

A note on this clonotype: A read error may produce the germline difference seen at one junction end. The chain is built from TRBV3-1 and TRBJ2-7; D gene ambiguous. Germline V CDR1 and CDR2: LGHDT, YNNKEL (reference sequence). The CDR3 covers 13 residues. CDR3 protein: CPSSDGKRYEQYF. The CDR3 bases are TGTCCCAGCAGCGATGGAAAGAGATACGAGCAGTACTTC.

Many counts were recorded for this clonotype. J is TRBJ2-1 and V is TRBV5-1, with 9 positions matching TRBD2. This CDR3 is built from 15 residues. Germline assignment: CDR1 SGHRS and CDR2 YFSETQ. Trimming removed 2 bases from V and 6 bases from J; junction bases left unmatched: 6. CDR3 coding DNA: TGCGCCAGCAGCTTCCCTGCGGGAGGGGTCAATGAGCAGTTCTTC. Translating it yields CASSFPAGGVNEQFF.

In this sample, this clonotype turned up a few times. The chain joins TRBV29-1 to TRBJ2-7; 8 bases are a match to TRBD1. V shed 6 bases, J shed 2 bases, and the junction held 12 bases outside the gene matches. The CDR3 consists of 15 residues. The germline gives CDR1 SQVTM, CDR2 ANQGSEA. The CDR3 region is CSVTGTGLHPYEQYF. For the CDR3, the DNA is TGCAGCGTGACCGGGACAGGCCTACATCCCTACGAGCAGTACTTC.

On this clonotype itself: It is likely a read error: a sequence one base away is far more abundant. The genes are TRBV6-2 or TRBV6-3 and TRBJ2-1, with 9 bases that match TRBD2. The germline gives CDR1 MNHEY, CDR2 SVGEGT. V gave up 2 bases and J gave up 7 bases; unmatched junction bases: 12. The CDR3 runs 17 residues. The CDR3 DNA reads TGTGCCAGCAGTTACGATGGGACTAGCAGGGGGAGGAATGAGCAGTTCTTC. This gives the protein CASSYDGTSRGRNEQFF.

This clonotype has at least ten counts. This chain links TRBV28 with TRBJ2-1; D is possibly TRBD2 (5 bases). Deletions cut 6 bases from V and 9 bases from J, with 15 bases between. CDR1 is MDHEN, CDR2 SYDVKM, per germline. This CDR3 has 13 amino acids. The CDR3 coding sequence is TGTGCCAGCAGACCGGGAAATGGCCCTGAGCAGTTCTTC. Amino acids: CASRPGNGPEQFF.

The chain has TRBV5-6 and TRBJ2-3; TRBD2 agrees at 11 bases. Germline trimming cut 4 bases from V and 2 bases from J; bases unmatched to any gene: 6. This CDR3 comprises 16 residues. Germline loops: CDR1 SGHDT, CDR2 YYEEEE. This chain's CDR3 is CASSAGTSGTTDTQYF. The CDR3 nucleotides read TGTGCCAGCAGCGCCGGGACTAGCGGCACCACAGATACGCAGTATTTT.

This clonotype was detected many times. The genes are TRBV18 and TRBJ2-1; 10 nucleotides line up with TRBD1. The CDR3 is 20 residues long. Germline values: CDR1 KGHSH, CDR2 LQKENI. The junction had 14 bases not matched to a gene; V was cut back by 3 bases and J by 0 bases. CDR3 nucleotide sequence: TGTGCCAGCTCACCGGGGGACAGGGGAGTTTTACCAAGCTCCTACAATGAGCAGTTCTTC. This codes for CASSPGDRGVLPSSYNEQFF. Together with reference TRBV18 and TRBJ2-1, the CDR3 gives the full variable domain: NAGVMQNPRHLVRRRGQEARLRCSPMKGHSHVYWYRQLPEEGLKFMVYLQKENIIDESGMPKERFSAEFPKEGPSILRIQQVVRGDSAAYFCASSPGDRGVLPSSYNEQFFGPGTRLTVL.

The chain employs TRBV7-3 and TRBJ2-1, with 7 bases matching TRBD2. Per the germline V gene, CDR1 is SGHTA and CDR2 is FQGTGA. The V gene end was trimmed by 5 bases and the J gene end by 6 bases; junction bases not matched to a gene: 13. The CDR3 length is 16 residues. The CDR3 spells CASSNLGPAGLNEQFF. The CDR3 DNA sequence: TGTGCCAGCAGCAATCTGGGACCAGCGGGACTCAATGAGCAGTTCTTC. The full variable domain, rest sourced from reference TRBV7-3 and TRBJ2-1, is GAGVSQTPSNKVTEKGKYVELRCDPISGHTALYWYRQSLGQGPEFLIYFQGTGAADDSGLPNDRFFAVRPEGSVSTLKIQRTERGDSAVYLCASSNLGPAGLNEQFFGPGTRLTVL.

The J gene is TRBJ2-7, the V gene TRBV28; possibly TRBD1 or TRBD2 for D (5 bases each). Germline loops: CDR1 MDHEN, CDR2 SYDVKM. The CDR3 contains 17 residues. Trimming cost V 4 bases and J 1 base, with 20 bases left between them. CDR3 DNA: TGTGCCAGCAGTTCACTAGGGTTTGGCAGGGTTTCCTACGAGCAGTACTTC. Amino acids: CASSSLGFGRVSYEQYF.

This clonotype was recorded at least ten times. V and J are TRBV11-3 and TRBJ2-6; TRBD2 might be the D (6 bases). The CDR3 sequence is 13 residues long. In germline, CDR1 is SGHNT, CDR2 YENEEA. Trimming left V 6 bases short and J 4 bases short, with 7 bases between. The CDR3: CASRSGGANVLTF. The CDR3 DNA follows: TGTGCCAGCAGAAGCGGGGGGGCCAACGTCCTGACTTTC.

This clonotype was seen repeatedly, ten times or more. The J gene is TRBJ1-5, the V gene TRBV27; D possibly corresponds to TRBD1 (5 bases). Trimming removed 2 bases from V and 6 bases from J, with 8 bases in between. The CDR3 contains 13 residues. Germline V gives CDR1 MNHEY, CDR2 SMNVEV (reference sequence). CDR3 DNA sequence: TGTGCCAGCAGTTTAGGGGGGACTCAGCCCCAGCATTTT. Its translation is CASSLGGTQPQHF.

Ten or more counts support this clonotype. The V call is TRBV20-1, the J call TRBJ2-1; 7 bases are shared with TRBD2. Germline loops: CDR1 DFQATT, CDR2 SNEGSKA (reference sequence). Germline trimming cut 0 bases from V and 7 bases from J; bases unmatched to any gene: 9. CDR3 length: 15 residues. CDR3: CSARDLSGNGNEQFF. For the CDR3, the DNA is TGCAGTGCTAGAGATCTAAGCGGGAACGGAAATGAGCAGTTCTTC.